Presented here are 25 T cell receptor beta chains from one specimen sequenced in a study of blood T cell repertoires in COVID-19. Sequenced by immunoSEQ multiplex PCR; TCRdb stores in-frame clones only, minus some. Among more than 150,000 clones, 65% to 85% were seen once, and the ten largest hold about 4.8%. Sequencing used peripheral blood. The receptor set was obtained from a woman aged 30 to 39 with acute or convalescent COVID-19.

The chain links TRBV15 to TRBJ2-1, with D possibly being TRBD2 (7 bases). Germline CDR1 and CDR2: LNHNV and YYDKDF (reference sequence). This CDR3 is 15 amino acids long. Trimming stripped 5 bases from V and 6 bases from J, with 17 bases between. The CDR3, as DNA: TGTGCCACCAGCCCAAGCGGGACATTCACCAATGAGCAGTTCTTC. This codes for CATSPSGTFTNEQFF. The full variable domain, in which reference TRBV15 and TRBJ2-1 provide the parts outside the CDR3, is DAMVIQNPRYQVTQFGKPVTLSCSQTLNHNVMYWYQQKSSQAPKLLFHYYDKDFNNEADTPDNFQSRRPNTSFCFLDIRSPGLGDTAMYLCATSPSGTFTNEQFFGPGTRLTVL.

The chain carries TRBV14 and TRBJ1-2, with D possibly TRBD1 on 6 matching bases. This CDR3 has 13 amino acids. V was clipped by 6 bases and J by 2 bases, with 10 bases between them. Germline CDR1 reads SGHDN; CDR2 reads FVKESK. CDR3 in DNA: TGTGCCAGCAGGCCTGGACAGAACTATGGCTACACCTTC. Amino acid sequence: CASRPGQNYGYTF.

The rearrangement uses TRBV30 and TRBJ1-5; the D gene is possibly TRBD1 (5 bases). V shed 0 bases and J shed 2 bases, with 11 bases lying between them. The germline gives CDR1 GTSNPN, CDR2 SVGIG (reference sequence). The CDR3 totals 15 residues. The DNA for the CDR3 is TGTGCCTGGAGTGTAAACGCAGGGCGCAATCAGCCCCAGCATTTT. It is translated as CAWSVNAGRNQPQHF.

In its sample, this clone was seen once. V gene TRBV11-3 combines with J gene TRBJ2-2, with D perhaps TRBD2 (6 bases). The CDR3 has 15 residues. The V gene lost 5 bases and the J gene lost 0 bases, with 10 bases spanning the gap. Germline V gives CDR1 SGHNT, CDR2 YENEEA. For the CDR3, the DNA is TGTGCCAGCAGCCCCGGGACTGCGAACACCGGGGAGCTGTTTTTT. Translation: CASSPGTANTGELFF.

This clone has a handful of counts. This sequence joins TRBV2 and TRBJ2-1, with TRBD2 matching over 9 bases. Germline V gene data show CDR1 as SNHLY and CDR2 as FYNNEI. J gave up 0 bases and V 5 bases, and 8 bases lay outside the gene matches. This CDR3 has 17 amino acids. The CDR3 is CASSPRTSASSYNEQFF. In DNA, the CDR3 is TGTGCCAGCAGTCCCCGGACTAGCGCAAGCTCCTACAATGAGCAGTTCTTC.

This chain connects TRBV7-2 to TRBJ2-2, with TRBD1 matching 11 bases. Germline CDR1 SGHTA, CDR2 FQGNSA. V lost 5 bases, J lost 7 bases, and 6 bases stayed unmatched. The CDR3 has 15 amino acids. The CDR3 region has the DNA TGTGCCAGCAGCCCGGACAGGGGGCGCAACGGGGAGCTGTTTTTT. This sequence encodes CASSPDRGRNGELFF.

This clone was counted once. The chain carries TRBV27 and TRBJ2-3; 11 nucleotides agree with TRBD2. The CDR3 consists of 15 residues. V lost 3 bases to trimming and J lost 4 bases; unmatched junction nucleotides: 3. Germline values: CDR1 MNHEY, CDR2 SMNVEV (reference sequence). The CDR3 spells CASSFIAGGADTQYF. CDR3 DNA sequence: TGTGCCAGCAGTTTTATAGCGGGAGGGGCAGATACGCAGTATTTT.

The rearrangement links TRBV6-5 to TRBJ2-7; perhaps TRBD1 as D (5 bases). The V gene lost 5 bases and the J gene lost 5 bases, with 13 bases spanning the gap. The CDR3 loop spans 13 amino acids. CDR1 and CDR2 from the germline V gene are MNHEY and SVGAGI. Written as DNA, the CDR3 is TGTGCCAGCAGTCAGGGCCAGGCCCACGAGCAGTACTTC. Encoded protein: CASSQGQAHEQYF.

In DNA, the CDR3 is TGTGCCAGCAGCTTAAGGGGCTGGACTAGCGGGAGGAGGGAGCAGTACTTC. This gives the protein CASSLRGWTSGRREQYF. This chain uses TRBV11-2 with TRBJ2-7; 14 positions agree with TRBD2. The trim removed 2 bases at V and 7 bases at J, leaving 10 bases unmatched. The CDR3 consists of 17 residues. The germline V gene encodes CDR1 SGHAT and CDR2 FQNNGV.

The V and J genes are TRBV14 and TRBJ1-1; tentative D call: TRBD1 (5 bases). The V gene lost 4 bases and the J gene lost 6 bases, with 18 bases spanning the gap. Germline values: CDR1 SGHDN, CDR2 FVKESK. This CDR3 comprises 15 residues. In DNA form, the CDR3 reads TGTGCCAGCAGCCCCTACAGGATTGCCGCCCCTGAAGCTTTCTTT. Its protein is CASSPYRIAAPEAFF.

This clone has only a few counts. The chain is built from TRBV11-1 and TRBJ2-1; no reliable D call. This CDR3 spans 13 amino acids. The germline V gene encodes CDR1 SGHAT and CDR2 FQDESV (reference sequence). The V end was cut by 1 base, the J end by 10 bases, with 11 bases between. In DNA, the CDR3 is TGTGCCAGCAGCTTAGTTCCTTTGCGGGAGCAGTTCTTC. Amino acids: CASSLVPLREQFF.

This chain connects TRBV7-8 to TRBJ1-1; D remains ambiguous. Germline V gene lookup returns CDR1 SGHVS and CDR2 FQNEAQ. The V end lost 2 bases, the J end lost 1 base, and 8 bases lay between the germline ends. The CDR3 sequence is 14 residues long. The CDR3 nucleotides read TGTGCCAGCAGCTTACGGGGTCCGAACACTGAAGCTTTCTTT. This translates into CASSLRGPNTEAFF.

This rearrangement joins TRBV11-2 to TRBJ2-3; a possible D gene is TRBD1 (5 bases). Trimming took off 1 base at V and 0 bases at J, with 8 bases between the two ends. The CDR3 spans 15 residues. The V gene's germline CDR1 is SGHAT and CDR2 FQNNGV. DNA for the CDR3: TGTGCCAGCAGCTTAGGAGACAGAAGCACAGATACGCAGTATTTT. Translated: CASSLGDRSTDTQYF.

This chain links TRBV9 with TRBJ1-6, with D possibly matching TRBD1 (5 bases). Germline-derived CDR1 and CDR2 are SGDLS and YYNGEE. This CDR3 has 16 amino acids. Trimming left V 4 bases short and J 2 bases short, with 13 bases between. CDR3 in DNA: TGTGCCAGCAGCCCCAGGGTTAGTACCTATAATTCACCCCTCCACTTT. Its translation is CASSPRVSTYNSPLHF.

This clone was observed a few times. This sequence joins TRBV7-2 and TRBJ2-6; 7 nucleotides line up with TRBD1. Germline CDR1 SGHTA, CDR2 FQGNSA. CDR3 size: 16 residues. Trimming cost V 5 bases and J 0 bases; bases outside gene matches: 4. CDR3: CASSGQVFSGANVLTF. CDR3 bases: TGTGCCAGCAGCGGACAGGTTTTCTCTGGGGCCAACGTCCTGACTTTC.

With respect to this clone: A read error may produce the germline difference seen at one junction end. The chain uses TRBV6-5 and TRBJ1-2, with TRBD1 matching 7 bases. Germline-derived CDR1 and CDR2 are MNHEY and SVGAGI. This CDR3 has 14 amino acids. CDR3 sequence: CASSTTGPNHGYTF. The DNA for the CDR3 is TGTGCCAGCAGCACGACAGGGCCTAACCATGGCTACACCTTC.

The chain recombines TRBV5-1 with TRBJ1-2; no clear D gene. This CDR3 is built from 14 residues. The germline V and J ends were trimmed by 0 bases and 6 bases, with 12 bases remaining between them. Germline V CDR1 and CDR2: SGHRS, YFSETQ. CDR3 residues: CASSLGQDWNGYTF. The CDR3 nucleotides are TGCGCCAGCAGCTTGGGTCAGGATTGGAATGGCTACACCTTC.

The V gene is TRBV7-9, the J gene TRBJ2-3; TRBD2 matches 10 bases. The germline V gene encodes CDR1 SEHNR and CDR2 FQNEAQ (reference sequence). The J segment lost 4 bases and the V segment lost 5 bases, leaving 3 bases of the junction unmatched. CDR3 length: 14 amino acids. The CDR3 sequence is CASSPSGRADTQYF. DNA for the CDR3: TGTGCCAGCAGCCCAAGCGGGAGGGCAGATACGCAGTATTTT.

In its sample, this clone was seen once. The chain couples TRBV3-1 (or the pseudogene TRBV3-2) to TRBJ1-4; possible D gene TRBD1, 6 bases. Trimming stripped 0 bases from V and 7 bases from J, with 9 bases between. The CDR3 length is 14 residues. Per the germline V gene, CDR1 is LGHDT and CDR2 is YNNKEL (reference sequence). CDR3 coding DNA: TGTGCCAGCAGCCAAGATTACAGGGCTGAAAAACTGTTTTTT. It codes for CASSQDYRAEKLFF.

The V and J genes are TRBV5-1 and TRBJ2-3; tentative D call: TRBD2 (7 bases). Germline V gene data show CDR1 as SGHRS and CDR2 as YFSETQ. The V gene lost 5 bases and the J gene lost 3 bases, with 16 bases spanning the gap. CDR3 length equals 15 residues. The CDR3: CASSGGARSTDTQYF. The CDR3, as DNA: TGCGCCAGCAGTGGGGGGGCTAGGAGTACAGATACGCAGTATTTT.

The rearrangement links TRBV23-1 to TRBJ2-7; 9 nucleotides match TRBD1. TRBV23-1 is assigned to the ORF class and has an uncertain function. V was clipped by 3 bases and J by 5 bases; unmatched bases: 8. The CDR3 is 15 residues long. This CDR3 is CASSHPPGQGDEQYF. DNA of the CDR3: TGCGCCAGCAGTCATCCGCCGGGACAGGGTGACGAGCAGTACTTC.

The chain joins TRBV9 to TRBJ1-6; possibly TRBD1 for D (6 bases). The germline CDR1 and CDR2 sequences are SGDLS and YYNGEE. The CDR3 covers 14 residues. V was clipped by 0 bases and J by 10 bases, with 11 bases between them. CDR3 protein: CASSVETDRSPLHF. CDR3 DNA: TGTGCCAGCAGCGTAGAGACAGACAGGTCACCCCTCCACTTT.

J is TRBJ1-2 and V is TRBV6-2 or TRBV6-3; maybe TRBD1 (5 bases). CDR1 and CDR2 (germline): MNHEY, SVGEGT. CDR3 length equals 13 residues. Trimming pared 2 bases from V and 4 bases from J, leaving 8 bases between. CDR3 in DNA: TGTGCCAGCAGTTACGACAGATTCTATGGCTACACCTTC. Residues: CASSYDRFYGYTF.

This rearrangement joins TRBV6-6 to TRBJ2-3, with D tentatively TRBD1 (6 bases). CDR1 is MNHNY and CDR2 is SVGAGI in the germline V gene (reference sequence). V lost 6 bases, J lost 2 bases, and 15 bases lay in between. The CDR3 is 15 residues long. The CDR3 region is CASRWETGITDTQYF. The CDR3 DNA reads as TGTGCCAGCAGGTGGGAAACAGGGATCACAGATACGCAGTATTTT.

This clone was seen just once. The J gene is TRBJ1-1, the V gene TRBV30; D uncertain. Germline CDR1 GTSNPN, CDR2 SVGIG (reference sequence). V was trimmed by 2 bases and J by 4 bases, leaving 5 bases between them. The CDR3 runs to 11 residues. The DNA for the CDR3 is TGTGCCTGGAGTATCGGCACTGAAGCTTTCTTT. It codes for CAWSIGTEAFF. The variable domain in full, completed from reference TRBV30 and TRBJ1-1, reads SQTIHQWPATLVQPVGSPLSLECTVEGTSNPNLYWYRQAAGRGLQLLFYSVGIGQISSEVPQNLSASRPQDRQFILSSKKLLLSDSGFYLCAWSIGTEAFFGQGTRLTVV.